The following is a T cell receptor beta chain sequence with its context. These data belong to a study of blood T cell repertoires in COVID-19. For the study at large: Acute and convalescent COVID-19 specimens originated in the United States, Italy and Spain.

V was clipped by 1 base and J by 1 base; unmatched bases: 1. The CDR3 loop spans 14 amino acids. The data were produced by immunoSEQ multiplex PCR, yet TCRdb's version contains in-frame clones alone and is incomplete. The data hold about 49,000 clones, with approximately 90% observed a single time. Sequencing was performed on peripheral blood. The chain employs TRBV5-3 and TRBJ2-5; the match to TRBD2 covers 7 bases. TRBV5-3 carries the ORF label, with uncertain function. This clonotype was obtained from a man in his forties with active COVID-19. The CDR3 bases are TGTGCCAGAAGCTTGCTAGCGGTCCAAGAGACCCAGTACTTC. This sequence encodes CARSLLAVQETQYF.